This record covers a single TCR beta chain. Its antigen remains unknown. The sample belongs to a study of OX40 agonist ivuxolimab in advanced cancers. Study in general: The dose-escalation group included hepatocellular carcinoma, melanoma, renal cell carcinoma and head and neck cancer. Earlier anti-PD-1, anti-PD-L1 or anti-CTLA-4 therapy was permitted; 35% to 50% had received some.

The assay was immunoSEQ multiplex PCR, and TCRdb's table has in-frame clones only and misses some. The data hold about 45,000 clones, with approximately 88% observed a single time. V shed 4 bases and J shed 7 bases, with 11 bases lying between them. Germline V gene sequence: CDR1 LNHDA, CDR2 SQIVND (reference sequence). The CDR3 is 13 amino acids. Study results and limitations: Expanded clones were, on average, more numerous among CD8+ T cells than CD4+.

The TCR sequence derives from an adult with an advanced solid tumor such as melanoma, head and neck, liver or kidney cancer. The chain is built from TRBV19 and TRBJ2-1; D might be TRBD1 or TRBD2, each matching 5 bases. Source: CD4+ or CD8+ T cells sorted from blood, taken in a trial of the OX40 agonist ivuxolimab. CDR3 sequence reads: CASSKGPGNEQFF. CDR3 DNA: TGTGCCAGTAGTAAGGGACCTGGAAATGAGCAGTTCTTC. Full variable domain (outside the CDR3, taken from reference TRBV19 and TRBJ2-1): DGGITQSPKYLFRKEGQNVTLSCEQNLNHDAMYWYRQDPGQGLRLIYYSQIVNDFQKGDIAEGYSVSREKKESFPLTVTSAQKNPTAFYLCASSKGPGNEQFFGPGTRLTVL.